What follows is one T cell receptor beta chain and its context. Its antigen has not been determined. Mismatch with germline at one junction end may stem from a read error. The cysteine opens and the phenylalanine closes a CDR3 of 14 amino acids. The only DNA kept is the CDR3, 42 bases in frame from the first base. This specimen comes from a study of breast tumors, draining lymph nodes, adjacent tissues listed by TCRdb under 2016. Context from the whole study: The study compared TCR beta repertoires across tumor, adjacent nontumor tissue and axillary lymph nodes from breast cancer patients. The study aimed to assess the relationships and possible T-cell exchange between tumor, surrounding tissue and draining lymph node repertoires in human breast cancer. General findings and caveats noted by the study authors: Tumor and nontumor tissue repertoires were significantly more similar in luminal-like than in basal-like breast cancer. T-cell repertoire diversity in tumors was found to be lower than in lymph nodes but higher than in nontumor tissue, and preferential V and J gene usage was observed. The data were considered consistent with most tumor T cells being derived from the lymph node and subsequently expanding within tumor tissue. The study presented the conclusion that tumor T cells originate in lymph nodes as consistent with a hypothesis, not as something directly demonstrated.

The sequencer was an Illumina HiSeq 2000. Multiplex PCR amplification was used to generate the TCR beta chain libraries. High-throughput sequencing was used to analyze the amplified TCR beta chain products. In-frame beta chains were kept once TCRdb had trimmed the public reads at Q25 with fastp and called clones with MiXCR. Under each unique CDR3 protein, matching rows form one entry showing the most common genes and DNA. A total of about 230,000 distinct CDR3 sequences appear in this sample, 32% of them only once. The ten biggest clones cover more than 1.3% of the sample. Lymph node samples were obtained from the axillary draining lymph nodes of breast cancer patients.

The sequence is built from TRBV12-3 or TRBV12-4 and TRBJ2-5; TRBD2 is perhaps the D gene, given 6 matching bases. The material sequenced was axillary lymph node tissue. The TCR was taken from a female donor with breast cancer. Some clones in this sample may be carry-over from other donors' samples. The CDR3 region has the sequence CASSEMGVRETLYF. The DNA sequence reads TGTGCCAGCAGTGAAATGGGGGTGCGGGAAACCCTGTACTTC.